This T cell receptor beta chain comes out of a study of blood T cell repertoires in COVID-19. Germline loops: CDR1 SGHRS, CDR2 YFSETQ. This CDR3 contains 14 residues. The ends lost 7 bases at V and 8 bases at J; junction bases unmatched: 9. This table comes from immunoSEQ multiplex PCR, and its TCRdb copy is limited to in-frame clones, with some not included. Of some 170,000 clones in the sample, 70% to 85% were seen once. The clonotype originates from a man aged 50 or older who had recovered from COVID-19. Source material: PBMCs or T cells enriched from blood (not recorded which). This chain joins TRBV5-1 and TRBJ1-6, with 7 bases identical to TRBD1. CDR3 coding DNA: TGCGCCAGCCACACAGGGACAGAGGATTCACCCCTCCACTTT. Protein: CASHTGTEDSPLHF.